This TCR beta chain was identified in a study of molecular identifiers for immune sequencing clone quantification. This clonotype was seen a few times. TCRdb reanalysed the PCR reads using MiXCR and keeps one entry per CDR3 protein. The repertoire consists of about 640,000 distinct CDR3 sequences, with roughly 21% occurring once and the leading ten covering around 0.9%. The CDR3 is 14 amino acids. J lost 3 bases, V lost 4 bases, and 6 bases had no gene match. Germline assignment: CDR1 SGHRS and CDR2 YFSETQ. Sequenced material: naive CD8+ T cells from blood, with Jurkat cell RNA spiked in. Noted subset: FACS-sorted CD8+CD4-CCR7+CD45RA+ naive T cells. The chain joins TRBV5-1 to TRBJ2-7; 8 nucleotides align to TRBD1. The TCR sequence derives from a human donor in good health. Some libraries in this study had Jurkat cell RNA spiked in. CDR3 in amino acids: CASSPDREFYEQYF. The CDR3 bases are TGCGCCAGCAGCCCGGACAGGGAGTTCTACGAGCAGTACTTC.